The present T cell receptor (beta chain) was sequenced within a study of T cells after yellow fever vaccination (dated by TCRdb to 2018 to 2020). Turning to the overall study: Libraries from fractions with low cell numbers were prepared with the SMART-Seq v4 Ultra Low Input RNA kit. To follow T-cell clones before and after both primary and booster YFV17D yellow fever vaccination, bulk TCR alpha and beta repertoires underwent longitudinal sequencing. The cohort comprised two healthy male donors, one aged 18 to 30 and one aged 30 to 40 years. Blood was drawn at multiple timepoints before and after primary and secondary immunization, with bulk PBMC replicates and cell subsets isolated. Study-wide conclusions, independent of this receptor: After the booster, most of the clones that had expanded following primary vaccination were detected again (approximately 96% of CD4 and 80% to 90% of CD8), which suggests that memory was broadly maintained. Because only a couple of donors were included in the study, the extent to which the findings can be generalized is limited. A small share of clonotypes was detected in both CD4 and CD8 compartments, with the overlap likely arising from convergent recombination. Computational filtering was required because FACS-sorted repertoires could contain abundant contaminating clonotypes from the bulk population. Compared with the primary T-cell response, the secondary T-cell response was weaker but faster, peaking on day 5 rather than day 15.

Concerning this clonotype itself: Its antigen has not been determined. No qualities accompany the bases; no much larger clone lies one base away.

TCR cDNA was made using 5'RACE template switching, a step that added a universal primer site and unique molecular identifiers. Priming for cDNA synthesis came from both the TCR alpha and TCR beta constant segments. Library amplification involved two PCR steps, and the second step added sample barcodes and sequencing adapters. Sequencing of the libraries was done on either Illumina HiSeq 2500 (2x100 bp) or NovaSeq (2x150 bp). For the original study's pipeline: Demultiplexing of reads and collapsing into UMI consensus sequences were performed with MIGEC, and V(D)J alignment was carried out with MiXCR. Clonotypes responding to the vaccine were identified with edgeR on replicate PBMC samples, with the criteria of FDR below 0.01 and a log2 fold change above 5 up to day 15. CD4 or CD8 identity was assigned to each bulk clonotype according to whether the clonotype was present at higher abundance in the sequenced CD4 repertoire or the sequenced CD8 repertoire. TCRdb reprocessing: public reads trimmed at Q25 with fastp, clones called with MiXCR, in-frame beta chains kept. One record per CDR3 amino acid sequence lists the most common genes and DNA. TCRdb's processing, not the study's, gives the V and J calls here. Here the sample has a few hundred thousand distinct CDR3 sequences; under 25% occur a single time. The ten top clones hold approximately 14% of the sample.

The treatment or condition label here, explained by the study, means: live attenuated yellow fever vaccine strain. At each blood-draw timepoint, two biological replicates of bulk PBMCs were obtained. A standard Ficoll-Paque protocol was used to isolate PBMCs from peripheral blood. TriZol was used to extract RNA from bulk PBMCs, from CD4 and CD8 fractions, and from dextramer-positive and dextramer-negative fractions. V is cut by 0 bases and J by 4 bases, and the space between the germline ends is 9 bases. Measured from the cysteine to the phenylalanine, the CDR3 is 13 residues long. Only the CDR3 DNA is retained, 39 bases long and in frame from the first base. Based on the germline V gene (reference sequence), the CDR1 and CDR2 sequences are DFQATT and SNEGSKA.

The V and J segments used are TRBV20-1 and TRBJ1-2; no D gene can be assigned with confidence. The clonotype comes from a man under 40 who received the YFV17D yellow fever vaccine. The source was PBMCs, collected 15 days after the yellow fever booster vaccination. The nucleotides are TGCAGTGCTAGAGAAGGACGGACCTATGGCTACACCTTC. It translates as CSAREGRTYGYTF.